Presented here are 6 T cell receptor beta chains from one specimen sequenced in a study of T cell responses to AZD1222 COVID-19 vaccine. Method: immunoSEQ multiplex PCR; TCRdb's copy keeps in-frame clones and lacks some. The sample holds some 150,000 clones, around 89% seen once. The sample was peripheral blood, taken on day 0 of AZD1222 vaccination. These receptors were collected from an adult in good health.

The gene calls are TRBV28 and TRBJ1-2; D remains unclear. V dropped 4 bases and J dropped 2 bases, with 17 bases sitting between them. From germline, CDR1 is MDHEN and CDR2 SYDVKM. The CDR3 spans 16 residues. The CDR3 DNA follows: TGTGCCAGCAGTTCGACCCTCCCTTGGGGAAACTATGGCTACACCTTC. This gives the protein CASSSTLPWGNYGYTF.

This rearrangement joins TRBV5-4 to TRBJ2-7; 9 bases match TRBD2. The germline gives CDR1 SGHNT, CDR2 YYREEE (reference sequence). Trimming removed 0 bases from V and 12 bases from J; junction bases left unmatched: 7. The CDR3 loop spans 13 amino acids. The CDR3 coding sequence is TGTGCCAGCAGCTTGGGCGGGAGGGACTCCTTGTACTTC. Its translation: CASSLGGRDSLYF.

V and J are TRBV9 and TRBJ2-7; D may be TRBD1 (6 bases). Germline assignment: CDR1 SGDLS and CDR2 YYNGEE. Trimming pared 5 bases from V and 0 bases from J, leaving 15 bases between. CDR3 length: 15 residues. For the CDR3, the DNA is TGTGCCAGCAGTCAGGGGCCCTCCAGCTCCTACGAGCAGTACTTC. It yields the protein CASSQGPSSSYEQYF.

J is TRBJ2-7 and V is TRBV27, with 8 bases identical to TRBD2. CDR3 length equals 15 residues. Trimming cost V 2 bases and J 2 bases; bases outside gene matches: 5. In germline, CDR1 is MNHEY, CDR2 SMNVEV (reference sequence). The CDR3 coding sequence is TGTGCCAGCAGTTTAGGGGCGGGAGGTGCCTACGAGCAGTACTTC. Protein product: CASSLGAGGAYEQYF.

V usage is TRBV7-9 and J usage is TRBJ1-2; a possible D gene is TRBD1 (5 bases). The CDR3 is 15 amino acids. Germline assignment: CDR1 SEHNR and CDR2 FQNEAQ (reference sequence). Trimming took 2 bases from V and 4 from J, leaving 14 bases between them. The CDR3 coding sequence is TGTGCCAGCAGCTTATTGGGGCAGACTCCCTATGGCTACACCTTC. Its protein product is CASSLLGQTPYGYTF.

The rearrangement links TRBV5-1 to TRBJ1-1; D remains unclear. Looked up from germline, CDR1 is SGHRS and CDR2 is YFSETQ. With 0 bases removed from V and 1 base from J, the gap between germline ends came to 7 bases. The CDR3 has 14 residues. The CDR3 sequence: CASSLGPRNTEAFF. The DNA for the CDR3 is TGCGCCAGCAGCTTGGGTCCGCGGAACACTGAAGCTTTCTTT.